What follows are 26 T cell receptor beta chains derived from one specimen sequenced in a study of cytomegalovirus exposure and HLA in healthy donors. It was with 60 Vbeta and 13 Jbeta primers that the PCR ran. Repertoires were generated with immunoSEQ multiplex PCR, while TCRdb's copy carries only in-frame clones and drops some. The sample holds approximately 140,000 clones. The sample consisted of PBMCs. The receptors shown here come from a man in his forties in good health and CMV-seronegative.

The chain employs TRBV5-4 and TRBJ1-6; 9 bases map to TRBD1. Germline lookup yields CDR1 SGHNT and CDR2 YYREEE (reference sequence). CDR3 length equals 18 residues. Germline trimming cut 7 bases from V and 6 bases from J; bases unmatched to any gene: 17. CDR3 amino acids: CASGPGGEQGASNSPLHF. The CDR3 DNA reads as TGTGCCAGCGGACCGGGGGGAGAACAGGGGGCGTCTAATTCACCCCTCCACTTT.

The CDR3 sequence is CASDPGRGGETQYF. CDR3 DNA: TGCGCCAGCGACCCTGGACGGGGTGGAGAGACCCAGTACTTC. The rearrangement uses TRBV5-1 and TRBJ2-5; TRBD2 might be the D (5 bases). This CDR3 comprises 14 residues. V was trimmed by 7 bases and J by 4 bases, leaving 17 bases between them. Germline lookup yields CDR1 SGHRS and CDR2 YFSETQ. The full variable domain, rest sourced from reference TRBV5-1 and TRBJ2-5, is KAGVTQTPRYLIKTRGQQVTLSCSPISGHRSVSWYQQTPGQGLQFLFEYFSETQRNKGNFPGRFSGRQFSNSRSEMNVSTLELGDSALYLCASDPGRGGETQYFGPGTRLLVL.

A word on this clone: Germline is not matched at one junction end, which may reflect a read error. V gene TRBV9 combines with J gene TRBJ2-3; either TRBD1 or TRBD2 may fit D (5 bases each). The V gene's germline CDR1 is SGDLS and CDR2 YYNGEE. This CDR3 is 14 amino acids long. Here the CDR3 DNA reads TGTGCCGGCAGCGAGGGGATCCTCACAGATACGCAGTATTTT. This translates into CAGSEGILTDTQYF.

The genes are TRBV7-9 and TRBJ1-6; no reliable D call. This CDR3 contains 15 residues. Deletions cut 4 bases from V and 2 bases from J, with 9 bases between. Germline V gene data show CDR1 as SEHNR and CDR2 as FQNEAQ (reference sequence). The CDR3 DNA follows: TGTGCCAGCAGCTACGGTAGAACCTATAATTCACCCCTCCACTTT. As protein: CASSYGRTYNSPLHF.

This chain joins TRBV11-2 and TRBJ1-1; D is unresolved. The CDR3 sequence is 13 residues long. The ends were cut back, 2 bases at V and 1 base at J, with 5 bases in the middle. Germline CDR1 SGHAT, CDR2 FQNNGV. The CDR3 reads CASSLPRNTEAFF. The CDR3 DNA follows: TGTGCCAGCAGCTTACCCAGGAACACTGAAGCTTTCTTT. Supplemented by reference TRBV11-2 and TRBJ1-1, the full variable domain reads EAGVAQSPRYKIIEKRQSVAFWCNPISGHATLYWYQQILGQGPKLLIQFQNNGVVDDSQLPKDRFSAERLKGVDSTLKIQPAKLEDSAVYLCASSLPRNTEAFFGQGTRLTVV.

This chain uses TRBV9 with TRBJ2-5; the match to TRBD1 covers 10 bases. The CDR3 extends over 15 amino acids. Trimming at V came to 2 bases and at J to 4 bases, leaving 5 bases not matched to a gene. The germline gives CDR1 SGDLS, CDR2 YYNGEE. Written as DNA, the CDR3 is TGTGCCAGCAGCGTTTTAGACAGGGGGCCAGAGACCCAGTACTTC. Protein product: CASSVLDRGPETQYF.

This chain links TRBV7-2 with TRBJ1-1, with a possible D match to TRBD1 (5 bases). This CDR3 spans 14 amino acids. V shed 6 bases and J shed 1 base, with 12 bases lying between them. Germline CDR1 reads SGHTA; CDR2 reads FQGNSA. The CDR3 nucleotides are TGTGCCAGCAGATTACAGGCCGCGAACACTGAAGCTTTCTTT. Translated: CASRLQAANTEAFF.

The chain recombines TRBV4-3 with TRBJ2-3; D perhaps matches TRBD1 (5 bases). The CDR3 has 15 amino acids. V was clipped by 2 bases and J by 4 bases, with 13 bases between them. Germline CDR1 LGHNA, CDR2 YSLEER. Written as DNA, the CDR3 is TGCGCCAGCAGCCAACCTGGAAAAGGGGCAGATACGCAGTATTTT. Amino acid sequence: CASSQPGKGADTQYF.

The J gene is TRBJ2-1, the V gene TRBV5-1, with D possibly being TRBD2 (5 bases). V was pared by 0 bases and J by 8 bases, with 18 bases between. CDR3 size: 16 residues. Germline-derived CDR1 and CDR2 are SGHRS and YFSETQ. This CDR3 is CASSLGGSGVLYEQFF. DNA of the CDR3: TGCGCCAGCAGCTTGGGAGGGTCCGGGGTACTCTATGAGCAGTTCTTC.

The CDR3 DNA follows: TGTGCCAGCAGCCCTACTAGCGGGGGGGCCAATGAGCAGTTCTTC. Amino acid sequence: CASSPTSGGANEQFF. The chain links TRBV7-7 to TRBJ2-1, with 13 bases aligning to TRBD2. The CDR3 sequence is 15 residues long. With 5 bases clipped from V and 6 bases from J, the junction kept 4 bases outside the gene matches. Germline CDR1 and CDR2: SSHAT and FNYEAQ (reference sequence).

The chain employs TRBV10-3 and TRBJ1-1; TRBD1 aligns across 9 bases. This CDR3 region has 14 residues. CDR1 and CDR2 (germline): ENHRY, SYGVKD. The V gene end was trimmed by 6 bases and the J gene end by 3 bases; junction bases not matched to a gene: 5. CDR3 loop: CAIRSQGAYTEAFF. CDR3 DNA: TGTGCCATCAGATCACAGGGGGCGTACACTGAAGCTTTCTTT.

This sequence joins TRBV5-1 and TRBJ2-1; TRBD2 matches at 13 bases. Germline values: CDR1 SGHRS, CDR2 YFSETQ. The CDR3 sequence is 17 residues long. Trimming at V came to 3 bases and at J to 0 bases, leaving 3 bases not matched to a gene. The CDR3 protein is CASSSLAGGSSYNEQFF. The DNA of the CDR3 is TGCGCCAGCAGCTCACTAGCGGGGGGGAGCTCCTACAATGAGCAGTTCTTC.

A remark on this clone: Within the sample, other DNA sequences also encode this same CDR3. This chain joins TRBV6-5 and TRBJ1-4, with 7 bases identical to TRBD1. J gave up 0 bases and V 2 bases, and 0 bases lay outside the gene matches. Germline CDR1 reads MNHEY; CDR2 reads SVGAGI. The CDR3 length is 15 residues. CDR3 residues: CASSYGTATNEKLFF. The CDR3 DNA reads as TGTGCCAGCAGTTACGGGACAGCAACTAATGAAAAACTGTTTTTT.

V gene TRBV18 combines with J gene TRBJ1-2; D gene unclear. Germline loops: CDR1 KGHSH, CDR2 LQKENI. The CDR3 spans 13 residues. V lost 6 bases and J 2 bases, leaving 10 bases between the germline ends. The CDR3 here is CASSEGKNYGYTF. CDR3 bases: TGTGCCAGCTCTGAGGGAAAGAACTATGGCTACACCTTC.

The chain has TRBV12-2 and TRBJ1-2; the D call of TRBD1 is as the table states it, not checked on the DNA. TRBV12-2 is tagged as a pseudogene. CDR3 length: 16 residues. CDR3: CASRLGRSGTGDGYTF. Written as DNA, the CDR3 is TGTGCAAGTCGCTTAGGCAGATCCGGGACAGGAGACGGCTACACCTTC.

This chain links TRBV6-1 with TRBJ1-1; D not certain. Trimming left V 8 bases short and J 4 bases short, with 17 bases between. The CDR3 sequence is 14 residues long. From germline, CDR1 is MNHNS and CDR2 SASEGT. CDR3: CASRGGMVTTEAFF. CDR3 bases: TGTGCCAGCCGGGGAGGGATGGTTACCACTGAAGCTTTCTTT.

This sequence joins TRBV5-1 and TRBJ2-7; 8 bases agree with TRBD1. The CDR3 is 14 amino acids. Trimming removed 3 bases from V and 3 bases from J; junction bases left unmatched: 5. Looked up from germline, CDR1 is SGHRS and CDR2 is YFSETQ. CDR3 sequence reads: CASSSGTGDYEQYF. The CDR3, as DNA: TGCGCCAGCAGCTCGGGGACAGGAGACTACGAGCAGTACTTC.

A note on this clone: One end of the junction is discordant with germline, which a read error may explain. This chain connects TRBV19 to TRBJ2-5; 9 nucleotides match TRBD2. The CDR3 runs to 16 residues. Germline V gives CDR1 LNHDA, CDR2 SQIVND (reference sequence). CDR3 amino acids: CASSTLIAGDQEPQYF. The DNA of the CDR3 is TGTGCCAGTAGTACCCTAATAGCGGGGGACCAAGAGCCCCAGTACTTC.

This chain uses TRBV6-5 with TRBJ1-5, with D hard to call. Germline V gene sequence: CDR1 MNHEY, CDR2 SVGAGI. Trimming stripped 6 bases from V and 0 bases from J, with 9 bases between. The CDR3 covers 14 residues. CDR3 nucleotides: TGTGCCAGCAGATCGGGAAGTAGCAATCAGCCCCAGCATTTT. Translating it yields CASRSGSSNQPQHF.

The chain employs TRBV19 and TRBJ1-1; D may be TRBD1 (5 bases). Germline CDR1 LNHDA, CDR2 SQIVND (reference sequence). CDR3 length equals 13 residues. V gave up 7 bases and J gave up 1 base, with 10 bases separating them. CDR3 sequence reads: CASKGMGNTEAFF. The CDR3 coding sequence is TGTGCCAGTAAGGGGATGGGGAACACTGAAGCTTTCTTT. Filled out from reference TRBV19 and TRBJ1-1, the complete variable domain reads DGGITQSPKYLFRKEGQNVTLSCEQNLNHDAMYWYRQDPGQGLRLIYYSQIVNDFQKGDIAEGYSVSREKKESFPLTVTSAQKNPTAFYLCASKGMGNTEAFFGQGTRLTVV.

The chain is built from TRBV11-2 and TRBJ2-1; no definite D call. The CDR3 runs 13 residues. V was cut by 1 base and J by 3 bases, with 4 bases left in between. CDR1 is SGHAT, CDR2 FQNNGV, per germline. The CDR3 nucleotides read TGTGCCAGCAGCTTAGTCGGCTACAATGAGCAGTTCTTC. This gives the protein CASSLVGYNEQFF.

The chain combines TRBV7-9 with TRBJ2-1; 8 bases fit TRBD2. The CDR3 totals 14 residues. J lost 8 bases, V lost 5 bases, and 8 bases had no gene match. The germline V gene encodes CDR1 SEHNR and CDR2 FQNEAQ (reference sequence). The CDR3 sequence is CASSRTGGPYEQFF. CDR3 DNA: TGTGCCAGCAGCCGGACGGGGGGGCCCTATGAGCAGTTCTTC.

The gene calls are TRBV2 and TRBJ1-4; 7 nucleotides match TRBD1. Looked up from germline, CDR1 is SNHLY and CDR2 is FYNNEI. The CDR3 is 14 amino acids. With V trimmed by 7 bases and J by 2 bases, 4 bases remained unmatched. CDR3 sequence: CASNDRATNEKLFF. CDR3 sequence (DNA): TGTGCCAGCAATGACAGGGCCACTAATGAAAAACTGTTTTTT.

The chain employs TRBV4-1 and TRBJ1-4; 12 bases map to TRBD1. This CDR3 is 17 amino acids long. CDR1 is MGHRA, CDR2 YSYEKL, per germline. The V and J ends lost 5 bases and 7 bases, in that order; junction bases with no gene match: 11. The CDR3 loop reads CASSARDRGLAGEKLFF. CDR3 in DNA: TGCGCCAGCAGCGCCCGGGACAGGGGGCTGGCAGGTGAAAAACTGTTTTTT.

This chain uses TRBV6-5 with TRBJ2-7, with D uncertain. Per the germline V gene, CDR1 is MNHEY and CDR2 is SVGAGI. Trimming stripped 2 bases from V and 0 bases from J, with 11 bases between. This CDR3 contains 15 residues. Here the CDR3 reads CASSYLNTASYEQYF. CDR3 nucleotides: TGTGCCAGCAGTTACCTCAACACCGCCTCCTACGAGCAGTACTTC.

The CDR3 DNA follows: TGTGCCAGTAGCACTGGACAGACTGCTAACTATGGCTACACCTTC. Its translation: CASSTGQTANYGYTF. The chain recombines TRBV19 with TRBJ1-2; TRBD1 is a possible D gene (6 bases). This CDR3 has 15 residues. Deletions cut 6 bases from V and 0 bases from J, with 14 bases between. Looked up from germline, CDR1 is LNHDA and CDR2 is SQIVND (reference sequence).